These 2 T cell receptor beta chains originate from one sample sequenced in a study of beta chain features in type 1 diabetes. General study points: Type 1 diabetes patients had TCRB CDR3s that were shorter (moderately but significantly so) in all four CD4+ subsets.

Expressed TCRB transcripts got sequenced, as all isolated RNA was reverse transcribed. Only in-frame clones appear in the TCRdb table, and some are missing; sequencing was by immunoSEQ multiplex PCR. The repertoire holds about 260,000 clones, with about a fifth as singletons. No antigen is known for these receptors. Material: naive CD4+ T cells from blood. All receptors derive from a woman aged 35 to 49 with type 1 diabetes.

This clone turned up a few times. This chain uses TRBV15 with TRBJ2-7; weak D call: TRBD1 (6 bases). Germline CDR1 reads LNHNV; CDR2 reads YYDKDF (reference sequence). This CDR3 comprises 14 residues. Trimming removed 3 bases at V and 6 bases at J, with 15 bases between. For the CDR3, the DNA is TGTGCCACCAGCAGCATCACAGGGAAGCGCGAGCAGTACTTC. It specifies CATSSITGKREQYF.

The chain uses TRBV7-9 and TRBJ2-4; 7 nucleotides match TRBD1. The trim removed 3 bases at V and 6 bases at J, leaving 8 bases unmatched. Per germline, CDR1 SEHNR and CDR2 FQNEAQ (reference sequence). CDR3 size: 15 residues. This chain's CDR3 is CASSLDDRVLNIQYF. For the CDR3, the DNA is TGTGCCAGCAGCTTGGACGACAGGGTCTTAAACATTCAGTACTTC.